The 20 T cell receptor beta chains reported below all come from one sample, sequenced in a study of T cell responses to AZD1222 COVID-19 vaccine (dated by TCRdb to 2020 to 2023). The sample's time point label, decoded: about 28 days (+/-7) after the second vaccine dose. The library came from the immunoSEQ multiplex PCR assay. TCRdb's version of the immuneACCESS table is confined to in-frame rearrangements and falls short of the full clone set. An unresolved V gene accounts for under half of the shortfall where checked; the remainder is of unknown origin. This sample has around 120,000 clones in its table, and 92% of those were observed once. 1.6% of the sample is in the top ten clones. Material: peripheral blood, obtained 28 days after the second AZD1222 dose. Receptors originate from an adult who received the AZD1222 COVID-19 vaccine.

The chain carries TRBV2 and TRBJ2-3, with TRBD2 matching 8 bases. The CDR3 sequence is 19 residues long. Germline trimming cut 2 bases from V and 5 bases from J; bases unmatched to any gene: 18. Germline V gene sequence: CDR1 SNHLY, CDR2 FYNNEI. CDR3 loop: CASSEFRRGGPPRGDTQYF. CDR3 in DNA: TGTGCCAGCAGTGAATTTCGCCGGGGGGGTCCGCCGAGAGGAGATACGCAGTATTTT.

This clone was counted only a few times. The chain combines TRBV7-3 with TRBJ2-3; 7 bases line up with TRBD2. This CDR3 is built from 16 residues. Unmatched junction bases numbered 9, after V lost 5 bases and J lost 1 base. Per the germline V gene, CDR1 is SGHTA and CDR2 is FQGTGA. The CDR3 here is CASSPAGGSGTDTQYF. The CDR3 region has the DNA TGTGCCAGCAGCCCCGCGGGCGGGAGTGGCACAGATACGCAGTATTTT.

The V call is TRBV6-5, the J call TRBJ1-1; D might be TRBD1 (5 bases). The germline V and J ends were trimmed by 4 bases and 3 bases, with 15 bases remaining between them. The CDR3 covers 15 residues. Germline V gene data show CDR1 as MNHEY and CDR2 as SVGAGI. The CDR3 DNA follows: TGTGCCAGCAGTTCCCGGCCGGGAGGGGACACTGAAGCTTTCTTT. Residues: CASSSRPGGDTEAFF.

The CDR3 sequence is CASSSQGLVGGNEQFF. The CDR3 nucleotides are TGTGCCAGCAGTTCGCAGGGACTAGTCGGGGGCAATGAGCAGTTCTTC. V gene TRBV6-5 combines with J gene TRBJ2-1, with 8 bases aligning to TRBD2. V lost 4 bases and J lost 6; bases outside the gene matches: 11. Germline-derived CDR1 and CDR2 are MNHEY and SVGAGI. The CDR3 is made up of 16 amino acids.

The gene calls are TRBV27 and TRBJ1-2; the match to TRBD1 covers 7 bases. Germline-derived CDR1 and CDR2 are MNHEY and SMNVEV (reference sequence). The length of the CDR3 is 14 residues. V trimming: 6 bases; J trimming: 2 bases; junction bases outside the gene matches: 6. This CDR3 is CASSLGQSNYGYTF. DNA of the CDR3: TGTGCCAGCAGCCTGGGACAGTCGAACTATGGCTACACCTTC.

This clone showed up just once. The chain's CDR3 is CASSQDHVIAPLHF. The CDR3 DNA reads as TGTGCCAGCAGCCAAGATCATGTGATTGCACCCCTCCACTTT. V and J are TRBV4-2 and TRBJ1-6; D is ambiguous. V gave up 0 bases and J gave up 11 bases, with 11 bases separating them. The length of the CDR3 is 14 residues. The germline V gene has CDR1 LGHNA and CDR2 YNFKEQ.

This chain links TRBV6-6 with TRBJ2-7; 7 nucleotides agree with TRBD1. The trim removed 6 bases at V and 12 bases at J, leaving 8 bases unmatched. The V gene's germline CDR1 is MNHNY and CDR2 SVGAGI (reference sequence). CDR3 length: 11 amino acids. The CDR3 nucleotides are TGTGCCAGCAGCGAAGGGGGCCCCTGGTACTTC. It translates to CASSEGGPWYF.

The chain uses TRBV6-5 and TRBJ1-1; TRBD1 matches 7 bases. The V segment lost 3 bases and the J segment 1 base; nucleotides outside the gene matches: 5. The germline CDR1 and CDR2 sequences are MNHEY and SVGAGI. The length of the CDR3 is 15 residues. CDR3 protein: CASSYSGTENTEAFF. The DNA of the CDR3 is TGTGCCAGCAGTTATAGTGGGACAGAGAACACTGAAGCTTTCTTT.

CDR3 DNA: TGTGCCAGCAGTTTAAAGGGGGGTCGGCGGGAGACCCAGTACTTC. Amino acids: CASSLKGGRRETQYF. The chain joins TRBV27 to TRBJ2-5; either TRBD1 or TRBD2 may supply D (6 bases each). V was pared by 2 bases and J by 5 bases, with 15 bases between. Germline-derived CDR1 and CDR2 are MNHEY and SMNVEV (reference sequence). The CDR3 totals 15 residues.

This chain connects TRBV27 to TRBJ1-3, with D uncertain. The CDR3 consists of 15 residues. V was cut by 3 bases and J by 0 bases, with 9 bases left in between. Germline V gene sequence: CDR1 MNHEY, CDR2 SMNVEV (reference sequence). Here the CDR3 reads CASSFSGNSGNTIYF. In DNA, the CDR3 is TGTGCCAGCAGTTTTTCGGGGAACTCTGGAAACACCATATATTTT.

This clone has a single count. V usage is TRBV5-1 and J usage is TRBJ1-5; tentative D call: TRBD1 (5 bases). V shed 2 bases and J shed 1 base, with 10 bases lying between them. The CDR3 contains 15 residues. The germline V gene has CDR1 SGHRS and CDR2 YFSETQ. The CDR3 sequence: CASSFGPGSNQPQHF. CDR3 DNA sequence: TGCGCCAGCAGCTTCGGTCCAGGGAGCAATCAGCCCCAGCATTTT.

The V and J genes are TRBV7-8 and TRBJ2-3; no reliable D call. The germline V gene has CDR1 SGHVS and CDR2 FQNEAQ. CDR3 size: 16 residues. V lost 4 bases and J lost 2, with 16 bases in between. For the CDR3, the DNA is TGTGCCAGCAGCTCGGGCCCCCGGGCCCTCACAGATACGCAGTATTTT. This gives the protein CASSSGPRALTDTQYF. Variable domain in full (rest from reference TRBV7-8 and TRBJ2-3): GAGVSQSPRYKVAKRGQDVALRCDPISGHVSLFWYQQALGQGPEFLTYFQNEAQLDKSGLPSDRFFAERPEGSVSTLKIQRTQQEDSAVYLCASSSGPRALTDTQYFGPGTRLTVL.

The rearrangement links TRBV7-9 to TRBJ1-5; no clear D gene. This CDR3 has 13 residues. Germline V gene sequence: CDR1 SEHNR, CDR2 FQNEAQ (reference sequence). V lost 2 bases and J lost 5, with 7 bases in between. The CDR3 DNA reads as TGTGCCAGCAGCTTAATGGGAGATCAGCCCCAGCATTTT. This sequence encodes CASSLMGDQPQHF.

The chain couples TRBV27 to TRBJ1-5; 9 bases are a match to TRBD1. Trimming took 7 bases from V and 4 from J; bases not matched to a gene: 8. CDR1 is MNHEY and CDR2 is SMNVEV in the germline V gene (reference sequence). The CDR3 length is 15 residues. CDR3 residues: CASTPRQGGNQPQHF. The DNA of the CDR3 is TGTGCCAGCACCCCTCGACAGGGGGGAAATCAGCCCCAGCATTTT.

This rearrangement joins TRBV5-1 to TRBJ2-7; 9 bases are a match to TRBD1. The length of the CDR3 is 14 residues. Per germline, CDR1 SGHRS and CDR2 YFSETQ. The V segment lost 5 bases and the J segment 6 bases; nucleotides outside the gene matches: 9. Here the CDR3 reads CASSSGTGLLEQYF. As DNA, the CDR3 is TGCGCCAGCAGTTCCGGGACAGGGCTCCTCGAGCAGTACTTC.

The chain recombines TRBV27 with TRBJ2-1, with TRBD2 identical over 14 bases. The CDR3 totals 14 residues. Germline trimming cut 8 bases from V and 4 bases from J; bases unmatched to any gene: 1. Germline V gene data show CDR1 as MNHEY and CDR2 as SMNVEV (reference sequence). The DNA of the CDR3 is TGTGCCAGCGGACTAGCGGGAGGATACAATGAGCAGTTCTTC. As protein: CASGLAGGYNEQFF.

V usage is TRBV5-1 and J usage is TRBJ1-1; D unclear. CDR3 length: 15 amino acids. V was shortened by 3 bases and J by 3 bases, with 15 bases between the two germline ends. Germline V gives CDR1 SGHRS, CDR2 YFSETQ. CDR3 sequence: CASSSNSPGDTEAFF. CDR3 DNA sequence: TGCGCCAGCAGCTCGAATTCCCCAGGAGACACTGAAGCTTTCTTT.

This clone was seen once. J is TRBJ1-5 and V is TRBV2; D is unresolved. Trimming cost V 4 bases and J 3 bases, with 7 bases left between them. This CDR3 contains 13 residues. CDR1 and CDR2 from the germline V gene are SNHLY and FYNNEI. CDR3 protein: CASSGGYNQPQHF. CDR3 bases: TGTGCCAGCAGTGGGGGATACAATCAGCCCCAGCATTTT. Supplemented by reference TRBV2 and TRBJ1-5, the full variable domain reads EPEVTQTPSHQVTQMGQEVILRCVPISNHLYFYWYRQILGQKVEFLVSFYNNEISEKSEIFDDQFSVERPDGSNFTLKIRSTKLEDSAMYFCASSGGYNQPQHFGDGTRLSIL.

The chain uses TRBV19 and TRBJ1-5; 7 bases are shared with TRBD1. Germline CDR1 is LNHDA and CDR2 is SQIVND (reference sequence). After removal of 6 bases from V and 6 bases from J, the junction contained 8 bases not matched to a gene. The CDR3 consists of 14 residues. CDR3 DNA sequence: TGTGCCAGTAGAAACAGACAGGGTATTCAGCCCCAGCATTTT. Protein product: CASRNRQGIQPQHF.

V usage is TRBV28 and J usage is TRBJ2-7; D may be TRBD1 or TRBD2 (6 bases each). With 5 bases removed from V and 6 bases from J, the gap between germline ends came to 17 bases. The CDR3 spans 14 residues. Germline-derived CDR1 and CDR2 are MDHEN and SYDVKM. CDR3: CASSHQRGRVEQYF. The CDR3 DNA reads TGTGCCAGCAGTCACCAACGGGGGCGCGTCGAGCAGTACTTC. Complete variable domain (other parts from reference TRBV28 and TRBJ2-7): DVKVTQSSRYLVKRTGEKVFLECVQDMDHENMFWYRQDPGLGLRLIYFSYDVKMKEKGDIPEGYSVSREKKERFSLILESASTNQTSMYLCASSHQRGRVEQYFGPGTRLTVT.